One and the same sample provided the 18 T cell receptor beta chains below, sequenced in a study of molecular identifiers for immune sequencing clone quantification. TCRdb independently ran MiXCR on the PCR reads; one entry per CDR3 protein. This table has fewer than 350,000 distinct CDR3 sequences, roughly 23% appearing once. Sequencing was performed on naive CD8+ T cells from blood, with Jurkat cell RNA spiked in. The subset here: FACS-sorted CD8+CD4-CCR7+CD45RA+ naive T cells. The receptors come from a human donor in good health. Some libraries in this study had Jurkat cell RNA spiked in.

As to this clonotype: It may be a read error: a sequence one base away is much more abundant. The limits of the CDR3 on the DNA are not certain, so only TCRdb's listed CDR3 is given. The chain couples TRBV7-5 to TRBJ2-7; the D call TRBD2 from the table was never checked on the DNA. TRBV7-5 is listed as a pseudogene. The CDR3 spans 18 residues, counting both ends. The CDR3 sequence is CIPVPEATSRVPPYEQYF.

The chain carries TRBV5-3 and TRBJ2-1; 7 bases are a match to TRBD1. TRBV5-3 is placed among ORFs of uncertain function. The junction had 13 bases not matched to a gene; V was cut back by 10 bases and J by 0 bases. This CDR3 spans 16 amino acids. The CDR3 is CARRNAGTVSYNEQFF. In nucleotides, the CDR3 is TGTGCCCGCCGCAACGCCGGGACAGTCTCCTACAATGAGCAGTTCTTC.

The rearrangement uses TRBV11-2 and TRBJ2-7, with TRBD1 matching over 9 bases. The CDR3 runs to 18 residues. Germline CDR1 is SGHAT and CDR2 is FQNNGV. J lost 3 bases, V lost 4 bases, and 16 bases had no gene match. The CDR3: CASSSHSALGTGLYEQYF. For the CDR3, the DNA is TGTGCCAGCAGCTCCCACTCCGCACTCGGGACAGGGCTCTACGAGCAGTACTTC.

The rearrangement uses TRBV30 and TRBJ2-2; the D gene is possibly TRBD2 (5 bases). Trimming removed 2 bases at V and 7 bases at J, with 11 bases between. The CDR3 is 13 amino acids. Germline loops: CDR1 GTSNPN, CDR2 SVGIG (reference sequence). This chain's CDR3 is CAWSWTQFGELFF. DNA for the CDR3: TGTGCCTGGAGTTGGACTCAGTTCGGGGAGCTGTTTTTT.

A remark on this clonotype: A much bigger clone sits one base away, suggesting this may be a read error. The chain carries TRBV7-9 and TRBJ1-2; D is unresolved. V lost 4 bases and J lost 5, with 17 bases in between. This CDR3 has 15 amino acids. CDR1 and CDR2 (germline): SEHNR, FQNEAQ (reference sequence). CDR3 protein: CASSSTERFAYGYTF. CDR3 nucleotide sequence: TGTGCCAGCAGCTCGACGGAGAGGTTTGCTTATGGCTACACCTTC.

This clonotype was recorded a few times. The junction shows a germline mismatch at one end, possibly a read error. The chain couples TRBV7-9 to TRBJ2-1; 9 bases are shared with TRBD1. The CDR3 extends over 15 amino acids. Germline loops: CDR1 SEHNR, CDR2 FQNEAQ (reference sequence). CDR3 coding DNA: TGTGCCAGCAGGTTAGGACAGGGGATCTACAATGAGCAGTTCTTC. Translation gives CASRLGQGIYNEQFF.

This clonotype was recorded many times. The chain is built from TRBV28 and TRBJ2-1; 9 bases agree with TRBD2. V was clipped by 5 bases and J by 6 bases; unmatched bases: 8. CDR1 MDHEN and CDR2 SYDVKM come from the germline V gene. This CDR3 contains 15 residues. Here the CDR3 reads CASSPRVSGGNEQFF. DNA of the CDR3: TGTGCCAGCAGTCCCCGAGTTAGCGGGGGCAATGAGCAGTTCTTC.

The V gene is TRBV27, the J gene TRBJ1-3; 7 bases fit TRBD1. The J segment lost 2 bases and the V segment lost 6 bases, leaving 7 bases of the junction unmatched. The CDR3 is made up of 15 amino acids. The germline V gene has CDR1 MNHEY and CDR2 SMNVEV (reference sequence). The CDR3, as DNA: TGTGCCAGCAGCCAGGGGGGGGCTGCTGGAAACACCATATATTTT. Its protein product is CASSQGGAAGNTIYF.

This clonotype was seen at least ten times. This chain connects TRBV14 to TRBJ2-2; D gene ambiguous. Germline V gives CDR1 SGHDN, CDR2 FVKESK. CDR3 size: 14 residues. V gave up 5 bases and J gave up 7 bases, with 14 bases separating them. The CDR3 is CASSLRASFGELFF. DNA of the CDR3: TGTGCCAGCAGCTTACGAGCATCGTTCGGGGAGCTGTTTTTT.

This clonotype is a singleton in its sample. The gene calls are TRBV11-2 and TRBJ2-1; TRBD2 aligns across 11 bases. The CDR3 spans 16 residues. V shed 5 bases, J shed 2 bases, and the junction held 5 bases outside the gene matches. Germline CDR1 reads SGHAT; CDR2 reads FQNNGV. The CDR3 DNA sequence: TGTGCCAGCAGCCAAATGACTAGCGGGGCCTACAATGAGCAGTTCTTC. Translating gives CASSQMTSGAYNEQFF.

This clonotype appeared many times. This chain uses TRBV25-1 with TRBJ1-1; D call uncertain. Germline V gene sequence: CDR1 MGHDK, CDR2 SYGVNS. The ends were cut back, 0 bases at V and 0 bases at J, with 8 bases in the middle. The CDR3 totals 15 residues. The CDR3 DNA follows: TGTGCCAGCAGTGAATATGGCACGGTGAACACTGAAGCTTTCTTT. This codes for CASSEYGTVNTEAFF.

This clonotype was counted a few times. This clone may be a read error of a much larger clone one base away. The chain is built from TRBV19 and TRBJ1-1; D not certain. The CDR3 has 15 residues. Germline CDR1 reads LNHDA; CDR2 reads SQIVND (reference sequence). V gave up 8 bases and J gave up 9 bases, with 25 bases separating them. The CDR3 DNA reads TGTGCCAGTGGCCCAAGTTTCCATGCCGCGGATAAAGCTTTCTTT. This codes for CASGPSFHAADKAFF.

The sample holds many counts of this clonotype. The chain carries TRBV20-1 and TRBJ2-7, with D hard to call. This CDR3 spans 10 amino acids. The germline V gene has CDR1 DFQATT and CDR2 SNEGSKA (reference sequence). Trimming shortened V by 6 bases and J by 2 bases, and 5 bases separated the two germline ends. CDR3 protein: CSASTYEQYF. CDR3 bases: TGCAGTGCCAGCACCTACGAGCAGTACTTC.

This clonotype was observed a handful of times. The gene calls are TRBV20-1 and TRBJ2-3; D unclear. The V and J ends lost 0 bases and 0 bases respectively, with 10 bases between them. This CDR3 has 15 residues. CDR1 is DFQATT, CDR2 SNEGSKA, per germline (reference sequence). CDR3 amino acids: CSAREDGLSTDTQYF. The CDR3 DNA follows: TGCAGTGCTAGAGAGGACGGTCTTAGCACAGATACGCAGTATTTT.

The sample holds many counts of this clonotype. The J gene is TRBJ2-6, the V gene TRBV12-3 or TRBV12-4; 10 bases agree with TRBD1. Unmatched junction bases numbered 5, after V lost 6 bases and J lost 3 bases. There are 16 residues in the CDR3. In DNA form, the CDR3 reads TGTGCCAGCAGCGGACAGGGGGTGAATGGGGCCAACGTCCTGACTTTC. It encodes CASSGQGVNGANVLTF.

About this clonotype: Just one base apart from a much larger clone, this may be a read error. The conserved phenylalanine or tryptophan normally closing the CDR3 is absent here, so this likely arose from a read error. The V call is TRBV7-8, the J call TRBJ2-7; 7 bases are a match to TRBD1. V was clipped by 2 bases and J by 2 bases; unmatched bases: 12. The CDR3 has 17 residues. The germline CDR1 and CDR2 sequences are SGHVS and FQNEAQ. DNA of the CDR3: TGTGCCAGCAGCTTACCCTCTACAGGGGTCGAAACCTACGAGCAGTACCTC. It specifies CASSLPSTGVETYEQYL.

This clonotype occurred many times. The V gene is TRBV15, the J gene TRBJ1-1, with D possibly being TRBD1 (6 bases). The V end lost 3 bases, the J end lost 3 bases, and 8 bases lay between the germline ends. The length of the CDR3 is 13 residues. Germline CDR1 LNHNV, CDR2 YYDKDF (reference sequence). The CDR3 loop is CATSSYRDTEAFF. In DNA form, the CDR3 reads TGTGCCACCAGCAGCTACAGGGACACTGAAGCTTTCTTT. Based on the CDR3 plus reference TRBV15 and TRBJ1-1, the full variable domain is DAMVIQNPRYQVTQFGKPVTLSCSQTLNHNVMYWYQQKSSQAPKLLFHYYDKDFNNEADTPDNFQSRRPNTSFCFLDIRSPGLGDTAMYLCATSSYRDTEAFFGQGTRLTVV.

This clonotype was found many times. The CDR3 reads CASSQVVAGVETQYF. The CDR3 coding sequence is TGCGCCAGCAGCCAAGTAGTAGCGGGAGTAGAGACCCAGTACTTC. This chain uses TRBV4-1 with TRBJ2-5; TRBD2 matches at 9 bases. The CDR3 runs to 15 residues. V trimming: 1 base; J trimming: 4 bases; junction bases outside the gene matches: 4. Germline V lookup: CDR1 MGHRA, CDR2 YSYEKL.